The entry below gives a single TCR beta chain sequence along with its context. While infection was still active, Seattle patients were enrolled and then followed longitudinally. The V gene end was trimmed by 8 bases and the J gene end by 4 bases; junction bases not matched to a gene: 11. Germline loops: CDR1 SNHLY, CDR2 FYNNEI. There are 15 residues in the CDR3. Repertoires were generated with immunoSEQ multiplex PCR, while TCRdb's copy carries only in-frame clones and drops some. The table lists 350,000 to 450,000 clones, 86% of them singletons. This sample was included in a study of blood T cell repertoires in COVID-19. Overall study context: From the United States, Italy and Spain came samples of acute and convalescent COVID-19. PBMCs, B-cell-depleted T cells, or T cells were the source of the cDNA or gDNA that made up the material.

The chain combines TRBV2 with TRBJ1-1; 9 bases map to TRBD1. The sequence came from a woman aged 60 to 75 with COVID-19, enrolled during active disease. Specimen: peripheral blood. CDR3: CASSLDRGTVTEAFF. The CDR3 DNA reads TGTGCCAGCTCGCTTGACAGGGGGACGGTCACTGAAGCTTTCTTT.